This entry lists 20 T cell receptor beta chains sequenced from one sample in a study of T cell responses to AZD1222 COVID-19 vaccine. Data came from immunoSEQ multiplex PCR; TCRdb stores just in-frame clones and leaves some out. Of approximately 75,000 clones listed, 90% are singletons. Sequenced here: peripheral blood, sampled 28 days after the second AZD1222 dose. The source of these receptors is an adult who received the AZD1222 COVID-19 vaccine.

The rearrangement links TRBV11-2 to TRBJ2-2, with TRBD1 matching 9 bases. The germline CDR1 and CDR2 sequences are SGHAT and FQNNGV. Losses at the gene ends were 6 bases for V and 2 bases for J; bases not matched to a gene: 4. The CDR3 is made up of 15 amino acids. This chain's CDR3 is CASSRQGGNTGELFF. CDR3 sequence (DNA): TGTGCCAGCAGTAGACAGGGGGGAAACACCGGGGAGCTGTTTTTT.

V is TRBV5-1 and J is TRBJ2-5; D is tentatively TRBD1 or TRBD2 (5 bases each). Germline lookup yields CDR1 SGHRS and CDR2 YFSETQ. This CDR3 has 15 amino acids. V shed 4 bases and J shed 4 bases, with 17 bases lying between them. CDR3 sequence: CASSPAGTSIETQYF. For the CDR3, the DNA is TGCGCCAGCAGCCCCGCCGGGACGAGCATAGAGACCCAGTACTTC.

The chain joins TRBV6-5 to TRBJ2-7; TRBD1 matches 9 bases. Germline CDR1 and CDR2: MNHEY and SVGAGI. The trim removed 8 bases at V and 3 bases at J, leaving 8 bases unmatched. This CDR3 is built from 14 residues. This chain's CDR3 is CASRAGQGGYEQYF. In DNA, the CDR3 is TGTGCCAGCCGGGCGGGACAGGGTGGCTACGAGCAGTACTTC.

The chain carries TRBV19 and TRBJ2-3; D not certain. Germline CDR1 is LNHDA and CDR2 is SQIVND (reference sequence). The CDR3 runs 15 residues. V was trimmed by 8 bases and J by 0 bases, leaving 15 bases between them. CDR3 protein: CASSRRPLSTDTQYF. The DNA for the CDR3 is TGTGCCAGTTCCCGAAGACCACTGAGCACAGATACGCAGTATTTT.

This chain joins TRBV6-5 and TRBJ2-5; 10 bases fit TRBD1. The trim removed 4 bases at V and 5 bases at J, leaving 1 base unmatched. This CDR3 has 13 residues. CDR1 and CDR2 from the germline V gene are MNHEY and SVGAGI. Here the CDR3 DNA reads TGTGCCAGCAGTTCGGACAGGGGGGAGACCCAGTACTTC. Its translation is CASSSDRGETQYF.

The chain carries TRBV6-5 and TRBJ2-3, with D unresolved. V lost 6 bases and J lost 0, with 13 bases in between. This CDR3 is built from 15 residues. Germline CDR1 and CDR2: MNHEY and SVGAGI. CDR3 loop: CASRLTVPSTDTQYF. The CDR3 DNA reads TGTGCCAGCAGGTTAACAGTTCCTAGCACAGATACGCAGTATTTT.

This CDR3 is CASSQDLTGGIGALHF. CDR3 DNA: TGCGCCAGCAGCCAAGATCTGACAGGGGGGATCGGGGCCCTCCACTTT. The chain links TRBV4-3 to TRBJ1-6, with TRBD1 identical over 9 bases. The CDR3 extends over 16 amino acids. The germline V gene encodes CDR1 LGHNA and CDR2 YSLEER. Trimming cost V 0 bases and J 14 bases; bases outside gene matches: 11.

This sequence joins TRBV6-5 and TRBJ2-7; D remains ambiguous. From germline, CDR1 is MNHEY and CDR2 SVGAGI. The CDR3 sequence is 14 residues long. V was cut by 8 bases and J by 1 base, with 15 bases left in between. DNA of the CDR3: TGTGCCAGCTATAAGAGGTTGGGATCCTACGAGCAGTACTTC. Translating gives CASYKRLGSYEQYF.

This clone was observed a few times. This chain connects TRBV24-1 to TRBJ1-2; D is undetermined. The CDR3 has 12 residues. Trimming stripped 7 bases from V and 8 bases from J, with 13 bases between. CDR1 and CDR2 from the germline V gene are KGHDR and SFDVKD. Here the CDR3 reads CATRGLLGGYTF. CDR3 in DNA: TGTGCCACCAGGGGATTGCTGGGGGGCTACACCTTC.

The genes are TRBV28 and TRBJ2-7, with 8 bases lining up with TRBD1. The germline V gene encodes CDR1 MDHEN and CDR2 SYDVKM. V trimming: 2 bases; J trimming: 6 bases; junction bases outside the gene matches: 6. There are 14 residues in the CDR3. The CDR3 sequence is CASSLVQGAREQYF. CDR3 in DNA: TGTGCCAGCAGTTTAGTGCAGGGGGCACGCGAGCAGTACTTC.

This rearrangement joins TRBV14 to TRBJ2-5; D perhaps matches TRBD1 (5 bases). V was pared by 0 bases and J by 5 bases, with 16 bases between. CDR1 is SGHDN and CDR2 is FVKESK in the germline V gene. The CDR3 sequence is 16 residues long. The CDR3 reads CASSQDYFAGRETQYF. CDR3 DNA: TGTGCCAGCAGCCAAGACTATTTTGCAGGGCGGGAGACCCAGTACTTC.

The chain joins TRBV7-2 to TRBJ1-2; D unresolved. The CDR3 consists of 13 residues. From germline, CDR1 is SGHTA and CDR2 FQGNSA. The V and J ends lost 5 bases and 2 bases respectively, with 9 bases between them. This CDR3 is CASSLPRNYGYTF. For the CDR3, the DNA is TGTGCCAGCAGCCTTCCTCGCAACTATGGCTACACCTTC.

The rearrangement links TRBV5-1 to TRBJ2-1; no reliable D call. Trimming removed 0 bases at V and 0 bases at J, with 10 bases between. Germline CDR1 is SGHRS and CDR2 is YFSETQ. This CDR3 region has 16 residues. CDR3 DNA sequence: TGCGCCAGCAGCTTGGAAGTTTTTAGCTCCTACAATGAGCAGTTCTTC. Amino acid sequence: CASSLEVFSSYNEQFF.

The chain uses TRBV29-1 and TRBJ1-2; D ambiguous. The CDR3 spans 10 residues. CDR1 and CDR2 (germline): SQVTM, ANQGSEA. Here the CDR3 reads CSDGAYGYTF. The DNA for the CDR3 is TGCAGTGACGGAGCCTATGGCTACACCTTC.

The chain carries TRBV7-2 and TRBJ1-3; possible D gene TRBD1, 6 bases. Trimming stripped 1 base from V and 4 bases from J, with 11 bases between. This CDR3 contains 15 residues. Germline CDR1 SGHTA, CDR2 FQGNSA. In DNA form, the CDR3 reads TGTGCCAGCAGCTTAGGTCAGGGGCCCGGAAACACCATATATTTT. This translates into CASSLGQGPGNTIYF.

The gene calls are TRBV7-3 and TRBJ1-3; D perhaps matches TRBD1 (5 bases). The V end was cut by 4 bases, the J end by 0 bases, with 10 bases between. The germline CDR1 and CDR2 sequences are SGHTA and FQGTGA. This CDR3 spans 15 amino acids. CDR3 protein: CASSSQGHSGNTIYF. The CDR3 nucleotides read TGTGCCAGCAGCTCGCAGGGCCACTCTGGAAACACCATATATTTT.

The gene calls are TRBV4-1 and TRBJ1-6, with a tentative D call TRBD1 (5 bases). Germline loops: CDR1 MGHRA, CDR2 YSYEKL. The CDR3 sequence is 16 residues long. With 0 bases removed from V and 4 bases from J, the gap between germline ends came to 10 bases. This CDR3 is CASSQEAGRYNSPLHF. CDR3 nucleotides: TGCGCCAGCAGCCAAGAAGCGGGACGGTATAATTCACCCCTCCACTTT.

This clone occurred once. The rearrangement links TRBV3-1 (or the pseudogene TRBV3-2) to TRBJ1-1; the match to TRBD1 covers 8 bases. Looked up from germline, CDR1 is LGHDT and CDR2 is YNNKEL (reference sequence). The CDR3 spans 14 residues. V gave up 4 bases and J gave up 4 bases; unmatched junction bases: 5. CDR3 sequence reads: CASSLQGGGTEAFF. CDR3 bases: TGTGCCAGCAGCCTACAGGGGGGAGGCACTGAAGCTTTCTTT.

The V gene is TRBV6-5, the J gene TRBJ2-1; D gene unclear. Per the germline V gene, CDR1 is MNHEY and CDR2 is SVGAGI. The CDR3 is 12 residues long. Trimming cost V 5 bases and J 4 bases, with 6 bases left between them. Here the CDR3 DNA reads TGTGCCAGCAGTCCGGTATACAATGAGCAGTTCTTC. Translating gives CASSPVYNEQFF.

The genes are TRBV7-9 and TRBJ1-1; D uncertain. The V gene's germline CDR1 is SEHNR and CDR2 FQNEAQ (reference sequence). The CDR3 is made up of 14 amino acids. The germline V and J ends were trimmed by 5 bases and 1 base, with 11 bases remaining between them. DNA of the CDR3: TGTGCCAGCAGCCACGGATCGAAGAACACTGAAGCTTTCTTT. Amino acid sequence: CASSHGSKNTEAFF.